This T cell receptor beta chain originates from a study of cytomegalovirus exposure and HLA in healthy donors. General observations from the study: A missense DCLRE1C variant was associated with V- and J-gene trimming of TCR beta chains in a later analysis, and an independent cohort replicated the association. Per published reports, the classifier diagnosed cytomegalovirus status with high specificity and sensitivity.

Primers included in the PCR were 60 Vbeta and 13 Jbeta primers. Authors' processing steps: Later, tens of millions of unique TCR beta chains were counted in an analysis, and roughly 11 million of them were shared. Assay: immunoSEQ multiplex PCR; the TCRdb copy retains only in-frame clones and omits some. V, J and clone size derive from that table, while D and trimming were established from the DNA sequence. The sample yields 130,000 to 150,000 clones, 78% seen once. The CDR3 contains 18 residues. The germline V gene encodes CDR1 SGHRS and CDR2 YFSETQ. V gave up 4 bases and J gave up 3 bases; unmatched junction bases: 13. Points on this clone: The antigen is unknown.

The chain uses TRBV5-1 and TRBJ2-2; 9 nucleotides align to TRBD1. This TCR was recovered from a female donor in good health and CMV-seronegative. Sequenced sample: PBMCs. This CDR3 reads CASSSPGQGLLDTGELFF. The CDR3 DNA is TGCGCCAGCAGCAGTCCGGGACAGGGTTTATTGGACACCGGGGAGCTGTTTTTT.